These T cell receptor beta chains were read from a single sample in a study of cytomegalovirus exposure and HLA in healthy donors. Produced via immunoSEQ multiplex PCR; TCRdb's table is partial and in-frame only. Here the sample table reports under 75,000 clones. Specimen: PBMCs. These receptors all stem from a female donor in good health and CMV-seropositive. Both conserved end residues are part of each CDR3. Each record gives: CDR3 length, J gene, V gene, D gene, CDR3 DNA, CDR3 protein. The D gene is left open where the match is weak.

15,TRBJ1-5,TRBV18,NA,TGTGCCAGCTCACCACCGGGAGGGGGAAATCAGCCCCAGCATTTT,CASSPPGGGNQPQHF
11,TRBJ1-2,TRBV29-1,NA,TGCAGCGTTGAACGGGACTATGGCTACACCTTC,CSVERDYGYTF
16,TRBJ1-1,TRBV5-1,NA,TGCGCCAGCAGCTGGCTCGGTGGGGGCGCAAACACTGAAGCTTTCTTT,CASSWLGGGANTEAFF
13,TRBJ1-5,TRBV29-1,TRBD1,TGCAGCGCTCTACAGGGGGCGAATCAGCCCCAGCATTTT,CSALQGANQPQHF
14,TRBJ2-7,TRBV5-6,TRBD1,TGTGCCAGCAGCTATGGACAGGGAATCTACGAGCAGTACTTC,CASSYGQGIYEQYF
13,TRBJ2-1,TRBV7-6,NA,TGTGCCAGCAGCTTAGCTGGGGGCCATGAGCAGTTCTTC,CASSLAGGHEQFF
14,TRBJ2-7,TRBV4-1,NA,TGCGCCAGCAGCCTAAAGGCGGGTGCCTACGAGCAGTACTTC,CASSLKAGAYEQYF
15,TRBJ2-7,TRBV30,NA,TGTGCCTGGAGTGTACATGGGGGGAGTGCCTACGAGCAGTACTTC,CAWSVHGGSAYEQYF
14,TRBJ1-2,TRBV7-2,NA,TGTGCCAGCAGCGTACCGGGAGCTAACTATGGCTACACCTTC,CASSVPGANYGYTF
17,TRBJ2-1,TRBV25-1,TRBD1,TGTGCCAGCAGTGGAACCGGGACAGGGGGGTACTACAATGAGCAGTTCTTC,CASSGTGTGGYYNEQFF
14,TRBJ2-5,TRBV6-5,NA,TGTGCCAGCAGTTACGGGACTGTCCAAGAGACCCAGTACTTC,CASSYGTVQETQYF
15,TRBJ2-3,TRBV7-2,TRBD2,TGTGCCAGCAGCTTAGTGCTAGCGGGGAAAGATACGCAGTATTTT,CASSLVLAGKDTQYF
14,TRBJ1-1,TRBV9,TRBD1,TGTGCCAGCAGCGAGGGCACAGGGGAGACTGAAGCTTTCTTT,CASSEGTGETEAFF
12,TRBJ1-1,TRBV6-5,NA,TGTGCCAGCAGTTTAAGGGGTTCTGAAGCTTTCTTT,CASSLRGSEAFF